This TCR beta chain comes out of a study of beta chain features in type 1 diabetes. Trimming at V came to 2 bases and at J to 5 bases, leaving 14 bases not matched to a gene. Germline-derived CDR1 and CDR2 are KGHSH and LQKENI. The CDR3 totals 18 residues. Since all of the isolated RNA was reverse transcribed, expressed TCRB transcripts were what got sequenced. The method was immunoSEQ multiplex PCR; TCRdb's version includes in-frame clones alone and lacks a portion of them. The table records about 38,000 clones, about 64% of them present only once. The chain combines TRBV18 with TRBJ2-1; 8 bases fit TRBD2. This TCR was sampled from a woman aged 25 to 39 in good health. Material for sequencing was Tregs from blood. CDR3 loop: CASSPSRLSGSSDNEQFF. The CDR3, as DNA: TGTGCCAGCTCACCAAGTCGCCTCAGCGGGAGTTCGGACAATGAGCAGTTCTTC.